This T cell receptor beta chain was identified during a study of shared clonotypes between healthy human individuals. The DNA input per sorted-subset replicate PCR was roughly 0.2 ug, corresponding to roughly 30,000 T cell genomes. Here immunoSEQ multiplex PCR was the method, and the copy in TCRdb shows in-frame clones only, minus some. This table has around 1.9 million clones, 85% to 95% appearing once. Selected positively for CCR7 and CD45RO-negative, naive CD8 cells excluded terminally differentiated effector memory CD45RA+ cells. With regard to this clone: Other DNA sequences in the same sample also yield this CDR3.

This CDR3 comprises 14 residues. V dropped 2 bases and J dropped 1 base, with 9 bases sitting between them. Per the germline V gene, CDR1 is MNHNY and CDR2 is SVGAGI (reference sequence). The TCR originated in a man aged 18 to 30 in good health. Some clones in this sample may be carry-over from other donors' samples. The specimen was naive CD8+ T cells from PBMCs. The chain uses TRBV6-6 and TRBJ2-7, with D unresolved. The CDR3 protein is CASSYPTSSYEQYF. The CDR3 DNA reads TGTGCCAGCAGTTACCCGACTTCTTCCTACGAGCAGTACTTC.